This T cell receptor beta chain comes out of a study of T-cell reconstitution after alpha-beta-depleted transplantation in children. There are many counts of this clonotype. This CDR3 comprises 15 residues. Trimming cost V 7 bases and J 8 bases; bases outside gene matches: 12. CDR1 and CDR2 (germline): MNHEY, SMNVEV (reference sequence). For TCRbeta, the library was prepared with unique molecular identifiers. A single record per CDR3 protein comes from TCRdb applying MiXCR to the PCR reads. This sample has about 230,000 distinct CDR3 sequences, with around 13% found just once. V usage is TRBV27 and J usage is TRBJ1-2; 11 positions agree with TRBD1. This TCR came from a human donor who donated a stem cell graft to a child with acute lymphoblastic leukemia. The material sequenced was PBMCs from the stem cell graft donor, taken from the stem cell graft. The DNA of the CDR3 is TGTGCCAGCACCTCCGGGACAGGGGGAATAGGGGGCTACACCTTC. Its protein product is CASTSGTGGIGGYTF.